This T cell receptor beta chain emerged from a study of T cells in Graves' hyperthyroidism and ophthalmopathy. Germline-derived CDR1 and CDR2 are KGHSH and LQKENI. The CDR3 has 15 residues. V lost 5 bases and J 0 bases, leaving 12 bases between the germline ends. Stable Graves' hyperthyroidism denoted no ophthalmopathy progression over 18 months. Regarding the study as a whole: Ophthalmopathy was separated from stable hyperthyroidism by a 13 V-J model. Ophthalmopathy, which appeared later, was predicted by the model a median about 6.8 months before onset.

This clonotype showed up many times. Its specificity is not known. Template material for amplifying TCR beta CDR3 regions consisted of RNA transcripts. Initially, a first-round RT-PCR of the TCR CDR3 employed the HTBI primer set. One entry per CDR3 protein results from TCRdb running MiXCR on the multiplex PCR reads. The sample has roughly 420,000 distinct CDR3 sequences, around 13% seen once. The specimen was blood. The genes are TRBV18 and TRBJ2-3, with a possible D match to TRBD1 (6 bases). This receptor was obtained from a woman between 18 and 30 years old with Graves' hyperthyroidism. CDR3 DNA: TGTGCCAGCTCAGCACAGGGAACTAGCACAGATACGCAGTATTTT. Its translation is CASSAQGTSTDTQYF.